The rows below give T cell receptor beta chains drawn from one sample of a study of T-cell memory formation after mild COVID-19. From the 5' RACE reads, TCRdb called clonotypes with MiXCR, one entry per CDR3 protein. The sample gives roughly 400,000 distinct CDR3 sequences, 20% to 25% of which show up once; about 8.7% is in the top ten. The sequencing input was PBMCs or a T cell subset sorted from them (not recorded which). The receptors here all came from an adult woman who had mild COVID-19 (a few samples of this study predate the infection). Cell type and time point are not known. CDR3s include the opening cysteine and the closing phenylalanine or tryptophan. A D gene is named only where the DNA matches it firmly. Only part of the rows carry a size: once, few, many, or a class if the clone is expanded.

TRBV30	NA	NA	TRBJ1-6	TGTGCCTGGAGTGTACTCCCTGACTCCTATAATTCACCCCTCCACTTT	CAWSVLPDSYNSPLHF
TRBV5-6	NA	few	TRBJ2-1	TGTGCCAGCAGCTTGGTACGGGGCAATGAGCAGTTCTTC	CASSLVRGNEQFF
TRBV5-1	NA	few	TRBJ1-2	TGCGCCAGCAGCTTGGAACGGTCAGCTACTGGCTACACCTTC	CASSLERSATGYTF
TRBV5-1	TRBD1	NA	TRBJ2-2	TGCGCCAGCAGCTTGGGAGACAGGGGCTTTCCCGGGGAGCTGTTTTTT	CASSLGDRGFPGELFF
TRBV6-6	TRBD2	many	TRBJ2-3	TGTGCCAGCAGGGGACCCGGGCGGGGGGTCACAGATACGCAGTATTTT	CASRGPGRGVTDTQYF
TRBV7-6	NA	NA	TRBJ2-7	TGTGCCAGCAGCCAAGGGGTCTCCTACGAGCAGTACTTC	CASSQGVSYEQYF
TRBV24-1	TRBD2	few	TRBJ2-1	TGTGCCACCAGTGATCCCCTTGGGGGACTAGCGGGCGTGGGGGAGCAGTTCTTC	CATSDPLGGLAGVGEQFF
TRBV30	NA	NA	TRBJ1-1	TGTGCCAGGGAAGACCACTGGAACACTGAAGCTTTCTTT	CAREDHWNTEAFF
TRBV12-3/TRBV12-4	TRBD2	few	TRBJ2-1	TGTGCCAGCAGGAGATTAGCGGGAGGGCCTGCCCAGTTCTTC	CASRRLAGGPAQFF
TRBV7-6	TRBD1	NA	TRBJ1-3	TGTGCCAGCAGCCCCGCCACAGGGGGCTCTGGAAACACCATATATTTT	CASSPATGGSGNTIYF
TRBV5-5	NA	few	TRBJ2-4	TGTGCCAGCAGCTTGGCACTGGGGCCTGGCATTCAGTACTTC	CASSLALGPGIQYF
TRBV20-1	TRBD1	NA	TRBJ1-5	TGCAGTTCGAGAGACAGGGTCAGGGGAACCCAGCATTTT	CSSRDRVRGTQHF
TRBV7-9	NA	NA	TRBJ2-2	TGTGCCAGCAGACCACCCTCGGGGGACCCCCCCGGGGAGCTGTTTTTT	CASRPPSGDPPGELFF
TRBV30	TRBD2	NA	TRBJ2-7	TGTGCCTGGAGGGGACTAGCGGGAGTCTCCTACGAGCAGTACTTC	CAWRGLAGVSYEQYF
TRBV30	NA	few	TRBJ1-5	TGTGCCTGGAAACCTGGGGGAGATCAGCCCCAGCATTTT	CAWKPGGDQPQHF
TRBV12-3/TRBV12-4	NA	NA	TRBJ2-2	TGTGCCAGCACCCCCTGGGGGTGGACCGGGGAGCTGTTTTTT	CASTPWGWTGELFF
TRBV24-1	NA	NA	TRBJ2-7	TGTGCCACCAGTGATCCAAGGACTTCCCGAGCGGGTGAGCAGTACTTC	CATSDPRTSRAGEQYF
TRBV18	NA	few	TRBJ2-7	TGTGCCAGCTCCCCCCACGCTGAAATCCCTCCCGACGAGCAGTACTTC	CASSPHAEIPPDEQYF
TRBV6-6	NA	NA	TRBJ1-1	TGTGCCAGCCTCCTTGGGGTCCCAGGCACTGAAGCTTTCTTT	CASLLGVPGTEAFF
TRBV4-3	TRBD1	few	TRBJ2-7	TGCGCCAGCAGCCAATACAGGGGGTACGAGCAGTACTTC	CASSQYRGYEQYF
TRBV30	NA	many	TRBJ2-3	TGTGCCTGGAGTGTAAGCGTTGCTACAGATACGCAGTATTTT	CAWSVSVATDTQYF
TRBV7-2	NA	NA	TRBJ2-3	TGTGCCAGCAGCTCAGAGCAGGGTTTCCTCACAGATACGCAGTATTTT	CASSSEQGFLTDTQYF
TRBV7-2	NA	few	TRBJ1-4	TGTGCCAGCAGCAGAGACCCGGGGGCGATTGAAAAACTGTTTTTT	CASSRDPGAIEKLFF
TRBV19	TRBD1	NA	TRBJ1-2	TGTGCCAGTACCCCCGACAGGGTCTATGGCTACACCTTC	CASTPDRVYGYTF
TRBV7-9	NA	once	TRBJ2-7	TGTGCCAGCAGCTCCGCCACCCAGGGGTACGAGCAGTACTTC	CASSSATQGYEQYF
TRBV12-3/TRBV12-4	NA	few	TRBJ2-2	TGTGCCAGCAGAAGGACAGAGGACGGGGAGCTGTTTTTT	CASRRTEDGELFF
TRBV27	TRBD2	many	TRBJ2-1	TGTGCCAGCAGTATAGCGGGGGGCTACAATGAGCAGTTCTTC	CASSIAGGYNEQFF
TRBV9	TRBD2	NA	TRBJ2-1	TGTGCCAGCAGCGTAGGGGGACTAGCGGGGGGCAGGGAGCAGTTCTTC	CASSVGGLAGGREQFF
TRBV7-2	TRBD2	few	TRBJ2-5	TGTGCCAGCAGACTAGCGGGCCAAGAGACCCAGTACTTC	CASRLAGQETQYF
TRBV7-9	NA	NA	TRBJ2-2	TGTGCCAGCAGCTTAGTTCCGGAACAAGGCGGGGAGCTGTTTTTT	CASSLVPEQGGELFF
TRBV7-8	NA	NA	TRBJ2-1	TGTGCCAGCAGCAAAGTAGGGCCGGCAGGGTGGAATGAGCAGTTCTTC	CASSKVGPAGWNEQFF
TRBV3-1	TRBD1	NA	TRBJ2-1	TGTGCCAGAAGCCTAGACAGGGGACAGTTCTTC	CARSLDRGQFF
TRBV6-5	NA	few	TRBJ1-2	TGTGCCAGCAGTTATTCCTTGGGAGGCTACACCTTC	CASSYSLGGYTF
TRBV7-3	TRBD2	NA	TRBJ2-1	TGTGCCAGCAGCTTAAGGTTTAGCGGGACGGGCTCCTACAATGAGCAGTTCTTC	CASSLRFSGTGSYNEQFF
TRBV7-2	NA	NA	TRBJ2-3	TGTGCCAGCAGCTCCGGACCGTTCACGGATACGCAGTATTTT	CASSSGPFTDTQYF
TRBV30	TRBD1	NA	TRBJ2-1	TGTGCCTGGAGTCAAGACAGGGGGCAAAATGAGCAGTTCTTC	CAWSQDRGQNEQFF
TRBV29-1	NA	NA	TRBJ1-3	TGCAGCGTTGAAGAGCCGGGCGCGACCATATATTTT	CSVEEPGATIYF
TRBV5-1	NA	NA	TRBJ2-3	TGCGCCAGCAATCAGGGGGGGATCACAGATACGCAGTATTTT	CASNQGGITDTQYF
TRBV20-1	NA	few	TRBJ1-3	TGCAGTGCTAGGGGGACCGCTGGAAACACCATATATTTT	CSARGTAGNTIYF
TRBV5-5	NA	few	TRBJ2-7	TGTGCCAGCAGCTTGCAGGGGCTTTCCTACGAGCAGTACTTC	CASSLQGLSYEQYF
TRBV6-5	TRBD1	few	TRBJ1-4	TGTGCCAGCAGGCCTCCGGGACAGATTAATGAAAAACTGTTTTTT	CASRPPGQINEKLFF
TRBV21-1	NA	few	TRBJ2-1	TGTGCCAGCAGCAAAATTGGCGGGAGAAGGGGCAATGAGCAGTTCTTC	CASSKIGGRRGNEQFF
TRBV7-6	TRBD2	NA	TRBJ2-3	TGTGCCAGCAGCCGCCCGGCGCTAGCGGGAGGGCAGGTAGATACGCAGTATTTT	CASSRPALAGGQVDTQYF
TRBV3-1	NA	NA	TRBJ2-3	TGTGCCAGCAGCCAGTCGTCGGTAGGACCAGATACGCAGTATTTT	CASSQSSVGPDTQYF
TRBV18	TRBD2	NA	TRBJ2-7	TGTGCCAGCTCACCCGGGACTAGCGACGAGCAGTACTTC	CASSPGTSDEQYF
TRBV20-1	TRBD2	NA	TRBJ2-3	TGCAGTGCTAGTAACCCCTCGGGAGGTAATACGCAGTATTTT	CSASNPSGGNTQYF
TRBV6-5	NA	NA	TRBJ2-1	TGTGCCAGCAGTCAACGGACCATCTACAATGAGCAGTTCTTC	CASSQRTIYNEQFF
TRBV3-1	NA	few	TRBJ1-2	TGTGCCAGCAGCCGGGACACCTCGGGTGGCTACACCTTC	CASSRDTSGGYTF
TRBV12-3/TRBV12-4	TRBD1	NA	TRBJ2-7	TGTGCCAGCAGTTCCGGGACAGTTACCTACGAGCAGTACTTC	CASSSGTVTYEQYF
TRBV30	NA	NA	TRBJ1-2	TGTGCCTCTAGCAAGGGGTCGGGCTATGGCTACACCTTC	CASSKGSGYGYTF
TRBV7-2	TRBD2	NA	TRBJ2-1	TGTGCCAGCAGCTTAGCTGCCCCCTCCCTAGCGGGAGTATTGGTTGAGCAGTTCTTC	CASSLAAPSLAGVLVEQFF
TRBV5-1	NA	NA	TRBJ1-5	TGCGCCAGCAGTCCCGAGGCGGGAAGCAATCAGCCCCAGCATTTT	CASSPEAGSNQPQHF
TRBV19	TRBD1	NA	TRBJ2-7	TGTGCCAGTAGTGCGGTGGACAGGGGGTCCTACGAGCAGTACTTC	CASSAVDRGSYEQYF
TRBV6-2/TRBV6-3	NA	many	TRBJ2-1	TGTGCCAGCAGTTACGATGGTAGGGAGCAGTTCTTC	CASSYDGREQFF
TRBV15	TRBD1	NA	TRBJ1-4	TGTGCCACCACTCCCGACCAGGGGGTCGATGAAAAACTGTTTTTT	CATTPDQGVDEKLFF